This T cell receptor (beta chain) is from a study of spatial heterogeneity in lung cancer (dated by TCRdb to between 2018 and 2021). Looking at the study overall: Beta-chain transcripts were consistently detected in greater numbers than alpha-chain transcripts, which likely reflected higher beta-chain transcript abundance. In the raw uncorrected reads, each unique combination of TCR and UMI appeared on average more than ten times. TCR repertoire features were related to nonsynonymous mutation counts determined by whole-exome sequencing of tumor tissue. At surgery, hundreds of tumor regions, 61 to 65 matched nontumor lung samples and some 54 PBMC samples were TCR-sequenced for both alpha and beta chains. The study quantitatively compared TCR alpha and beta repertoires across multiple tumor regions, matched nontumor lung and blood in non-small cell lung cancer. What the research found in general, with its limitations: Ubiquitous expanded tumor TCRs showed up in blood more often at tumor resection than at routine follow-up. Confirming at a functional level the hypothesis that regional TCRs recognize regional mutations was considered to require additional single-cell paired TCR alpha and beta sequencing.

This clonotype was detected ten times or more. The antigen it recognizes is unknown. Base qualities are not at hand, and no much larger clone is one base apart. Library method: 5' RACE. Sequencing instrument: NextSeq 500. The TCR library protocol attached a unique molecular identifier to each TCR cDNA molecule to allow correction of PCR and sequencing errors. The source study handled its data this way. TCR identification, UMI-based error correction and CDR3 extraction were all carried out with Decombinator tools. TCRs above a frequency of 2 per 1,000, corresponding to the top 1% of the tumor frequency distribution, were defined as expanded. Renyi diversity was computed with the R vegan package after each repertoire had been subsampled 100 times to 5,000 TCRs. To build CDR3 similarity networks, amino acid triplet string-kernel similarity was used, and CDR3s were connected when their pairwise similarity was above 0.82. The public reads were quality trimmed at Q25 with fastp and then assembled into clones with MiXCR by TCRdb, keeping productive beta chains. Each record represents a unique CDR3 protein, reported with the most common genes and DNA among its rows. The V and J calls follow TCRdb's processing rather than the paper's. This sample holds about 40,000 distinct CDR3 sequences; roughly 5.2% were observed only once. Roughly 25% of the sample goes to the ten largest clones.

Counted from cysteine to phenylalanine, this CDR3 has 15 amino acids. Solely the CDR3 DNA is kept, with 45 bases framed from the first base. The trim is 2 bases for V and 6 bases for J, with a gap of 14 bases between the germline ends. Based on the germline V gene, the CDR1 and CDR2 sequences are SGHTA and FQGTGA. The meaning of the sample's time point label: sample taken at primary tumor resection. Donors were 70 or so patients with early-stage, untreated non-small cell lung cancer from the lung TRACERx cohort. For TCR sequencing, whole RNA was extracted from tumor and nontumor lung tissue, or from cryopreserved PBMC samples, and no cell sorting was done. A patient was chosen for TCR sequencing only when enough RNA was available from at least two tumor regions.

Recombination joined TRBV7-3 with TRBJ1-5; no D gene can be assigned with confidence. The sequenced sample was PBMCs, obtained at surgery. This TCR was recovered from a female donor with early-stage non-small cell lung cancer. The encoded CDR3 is CASSLRVVPGQPQHF. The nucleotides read TGTGCCAGCAGCTTACGGGTAGTACCGGGTCAGCCCCAGCATTTT.